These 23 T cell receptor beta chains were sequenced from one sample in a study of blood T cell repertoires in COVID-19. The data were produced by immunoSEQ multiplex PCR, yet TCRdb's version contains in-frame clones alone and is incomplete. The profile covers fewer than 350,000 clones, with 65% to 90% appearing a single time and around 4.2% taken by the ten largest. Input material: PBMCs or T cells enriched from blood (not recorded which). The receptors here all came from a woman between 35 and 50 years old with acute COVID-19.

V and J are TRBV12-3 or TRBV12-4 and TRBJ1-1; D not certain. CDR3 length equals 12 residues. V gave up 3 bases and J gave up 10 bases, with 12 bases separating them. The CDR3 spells CASSFYEGGAFF. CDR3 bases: TGTGCCAGCAGTTTTTATGAGGGAGGAGCTTTCTTT.

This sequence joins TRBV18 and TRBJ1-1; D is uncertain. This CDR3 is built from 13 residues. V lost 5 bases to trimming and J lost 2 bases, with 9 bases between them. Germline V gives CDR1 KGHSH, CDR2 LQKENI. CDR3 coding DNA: TGTGCCAGCTCAGCCAACTACAACACTGAAGCTTTCTTT. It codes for CASSANYNTEAFF.

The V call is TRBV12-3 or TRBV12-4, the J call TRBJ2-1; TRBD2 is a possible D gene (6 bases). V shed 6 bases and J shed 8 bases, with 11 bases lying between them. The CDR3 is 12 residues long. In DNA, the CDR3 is TGTGCCAGCAGACTAGCTGGGGATGAGCAGTTCTTC. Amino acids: CASRLAGDEQFF.

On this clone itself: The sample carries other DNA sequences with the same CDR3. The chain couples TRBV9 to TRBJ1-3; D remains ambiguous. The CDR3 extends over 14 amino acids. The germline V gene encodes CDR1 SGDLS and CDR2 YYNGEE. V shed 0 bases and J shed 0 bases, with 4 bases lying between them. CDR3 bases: TGTGCCAGCAGCGTAGGCAGCTCTGGAAACACCATATATTTT. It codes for CASSVGSSGNTIYF.

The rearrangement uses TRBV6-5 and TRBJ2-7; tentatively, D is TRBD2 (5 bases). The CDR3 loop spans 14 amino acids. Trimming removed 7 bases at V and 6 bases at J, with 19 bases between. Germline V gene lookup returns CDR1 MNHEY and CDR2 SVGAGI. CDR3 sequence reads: CASIQSVGGSEQYF. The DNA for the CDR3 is TGTGCCAGCATTCAGTCGGTTGGCGGGTCCGAGCAGTACTTC.

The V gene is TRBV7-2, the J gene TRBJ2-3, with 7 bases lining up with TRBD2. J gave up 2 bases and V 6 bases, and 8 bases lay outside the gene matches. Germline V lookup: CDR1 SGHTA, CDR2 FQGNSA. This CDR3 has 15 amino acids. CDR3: CASRIHAGVTDTQYF. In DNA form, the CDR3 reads TGTGCCAGCAGGATTCATGCGGGAGTCACAGATACGCAGTATTTT.

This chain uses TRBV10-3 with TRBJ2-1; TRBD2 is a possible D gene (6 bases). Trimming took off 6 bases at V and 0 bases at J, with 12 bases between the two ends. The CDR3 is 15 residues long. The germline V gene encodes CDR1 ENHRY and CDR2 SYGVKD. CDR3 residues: CAIRGGTSSYNEQFF. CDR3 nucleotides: TGTGCCATCAGGGGCGGGACGAGCTCCTACAATGAGCAGTTCTTC.

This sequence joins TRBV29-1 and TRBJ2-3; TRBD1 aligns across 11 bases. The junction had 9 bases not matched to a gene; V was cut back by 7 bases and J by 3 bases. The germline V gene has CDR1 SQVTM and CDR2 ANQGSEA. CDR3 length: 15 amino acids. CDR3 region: CSAEGDRGGTDTQYF. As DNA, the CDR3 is TGCAGCGCCGAAGGGGACAGGGGGGGGACAGATACGCAGTATTTT.

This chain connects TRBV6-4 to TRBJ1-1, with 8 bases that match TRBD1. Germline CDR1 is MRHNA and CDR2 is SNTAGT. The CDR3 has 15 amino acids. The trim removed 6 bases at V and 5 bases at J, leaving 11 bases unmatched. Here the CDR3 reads CASSSGQGGATEAFF. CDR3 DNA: TGTGCCAGCAGCAGCGGACAGGGTGGAGCGACTGAAGCTTTCTTT.

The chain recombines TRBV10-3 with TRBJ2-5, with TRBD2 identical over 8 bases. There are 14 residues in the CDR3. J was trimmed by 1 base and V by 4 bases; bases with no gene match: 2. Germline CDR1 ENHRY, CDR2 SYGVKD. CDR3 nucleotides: TGTGCCATCAGTGTTACTAGCGGCCAAGAGACCCAGTACTTC. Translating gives CAISVTSGQETQYF.

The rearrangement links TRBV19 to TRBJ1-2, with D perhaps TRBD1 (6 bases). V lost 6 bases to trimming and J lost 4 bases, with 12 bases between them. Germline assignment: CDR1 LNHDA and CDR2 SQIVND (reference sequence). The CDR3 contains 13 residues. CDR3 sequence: CASSLRGGYGYTF. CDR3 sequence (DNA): TGTGCCAGTAGCCTCAGGGGTGGCTATGGCTACACCTTC.

This chain's CDR3 is CASSERRLALHF. The CDR3 coding sequence is TGTGCCAGCAGTGAACGGAGATTGGCCCTCCACTTT. This chain links TRBV2 with TRBJ1-6; D is undetermined. The CDR3 runs to 12 residues. Per the germline V gene, CDR1 is SNHLY and CDR2 is FYNNEI. Trimming cost V 2 bases and J 14 bases, with 10 bases left between them.

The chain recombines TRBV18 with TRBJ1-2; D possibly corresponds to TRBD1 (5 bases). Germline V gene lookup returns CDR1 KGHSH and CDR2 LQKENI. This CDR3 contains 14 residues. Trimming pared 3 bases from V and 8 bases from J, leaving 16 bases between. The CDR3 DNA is TGTGCCAGCTCACCGGCTCAAATCAGGGCAGGCTACACCTTC. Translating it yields CASSPAQIRAGYTF. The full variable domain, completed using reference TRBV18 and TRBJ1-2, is NAGVMQNPRHLVRRRGQEARLRCSPMKGHSHVYWYRQLPEEGLKFMVYLQKENIIDESGMPKERFSAEFPKEGPSILRIQQVVRGDSAAYFCASSPAQIRAGYTFGSGTRLTVV.

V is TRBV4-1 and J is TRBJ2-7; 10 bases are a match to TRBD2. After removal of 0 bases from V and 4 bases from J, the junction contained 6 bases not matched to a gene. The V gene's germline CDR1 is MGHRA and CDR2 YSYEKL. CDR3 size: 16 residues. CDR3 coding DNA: TGCGCCAGCAGCCAAGAGGGGAGCGGGAGGGCTTACGAGCAGTACTTC. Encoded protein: CASSQEGSGRAYEQYF.

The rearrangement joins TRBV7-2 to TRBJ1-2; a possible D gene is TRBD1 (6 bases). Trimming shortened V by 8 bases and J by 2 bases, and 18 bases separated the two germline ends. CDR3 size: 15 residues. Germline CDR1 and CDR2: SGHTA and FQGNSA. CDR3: CASGSRPQGNYGYTF. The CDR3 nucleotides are TGTGCCAGCGGATCGCGCCCACAGGGAAACTATGGCTACACCTTC.

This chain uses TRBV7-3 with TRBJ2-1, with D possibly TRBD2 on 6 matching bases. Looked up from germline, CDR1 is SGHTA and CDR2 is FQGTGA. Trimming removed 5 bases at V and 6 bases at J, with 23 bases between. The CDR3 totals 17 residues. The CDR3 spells CASSPLGARGVGNEQFF. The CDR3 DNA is TGTGCCAGCAGCCCTCTGGGAGCGCGCGGGGTGGGCAATGAGCAGTTCTTC.

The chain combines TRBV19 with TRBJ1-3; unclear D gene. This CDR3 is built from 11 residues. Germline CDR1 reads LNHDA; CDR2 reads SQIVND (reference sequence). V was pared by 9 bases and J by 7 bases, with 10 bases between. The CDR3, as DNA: TGTGCCAGCCGCGAACGGAACACCATATATTTT. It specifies CASRERNTIYF.

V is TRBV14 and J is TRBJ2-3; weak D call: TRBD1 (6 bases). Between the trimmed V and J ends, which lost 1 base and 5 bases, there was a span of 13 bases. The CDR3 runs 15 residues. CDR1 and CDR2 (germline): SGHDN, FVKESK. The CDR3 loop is CASSQGDRWGDTQYF. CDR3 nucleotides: TGTGCCAGCAGCCAAGGAGACAGGTGGGGAGATACGCAGTATTTT.

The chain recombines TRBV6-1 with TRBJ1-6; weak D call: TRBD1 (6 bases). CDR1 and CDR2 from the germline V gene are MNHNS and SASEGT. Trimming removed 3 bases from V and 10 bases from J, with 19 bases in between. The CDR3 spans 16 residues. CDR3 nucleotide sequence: TGTGCCAGCAGTGAGGCTTGGGGGGGGGCACGGTCACCCCTCCACTTT. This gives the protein CASSEAWGGARSPLHF.

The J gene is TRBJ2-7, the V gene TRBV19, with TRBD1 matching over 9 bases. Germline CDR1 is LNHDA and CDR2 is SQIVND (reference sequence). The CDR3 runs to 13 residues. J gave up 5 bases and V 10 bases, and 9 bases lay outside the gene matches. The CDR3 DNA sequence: TGTGCCACCTCGGACAGGGGTCAGGACGAGCAGTACTTC. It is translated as CATSDRGQDEQYF.

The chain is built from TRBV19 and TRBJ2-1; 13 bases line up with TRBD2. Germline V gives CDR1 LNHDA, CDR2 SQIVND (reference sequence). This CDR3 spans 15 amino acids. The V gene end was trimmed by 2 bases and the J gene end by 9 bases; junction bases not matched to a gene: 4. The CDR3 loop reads CASSIRLAGGIEQFF. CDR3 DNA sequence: TGTGCCAGTAGTATACGACTAGCGGGAGGCATTGAGCAGTTCTTC.

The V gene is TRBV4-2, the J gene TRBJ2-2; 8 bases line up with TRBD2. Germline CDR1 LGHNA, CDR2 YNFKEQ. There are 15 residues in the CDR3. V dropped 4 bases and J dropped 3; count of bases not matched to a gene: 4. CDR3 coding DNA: TGTGCCAGCAGCCCAAGCGGGAGAGACACCGGGGAGCTGTTTTTT. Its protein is CASSPSGRDTGELFF.

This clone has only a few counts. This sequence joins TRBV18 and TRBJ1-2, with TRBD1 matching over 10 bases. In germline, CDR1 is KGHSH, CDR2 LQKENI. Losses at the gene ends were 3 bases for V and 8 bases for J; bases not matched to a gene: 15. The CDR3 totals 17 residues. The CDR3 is CASSPRTGGEGASGYTF. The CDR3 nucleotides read TGTGCCAGCTCACCCCGGACAGGGGGGGAAGGGGCTAGCGGCTACACCTTC.